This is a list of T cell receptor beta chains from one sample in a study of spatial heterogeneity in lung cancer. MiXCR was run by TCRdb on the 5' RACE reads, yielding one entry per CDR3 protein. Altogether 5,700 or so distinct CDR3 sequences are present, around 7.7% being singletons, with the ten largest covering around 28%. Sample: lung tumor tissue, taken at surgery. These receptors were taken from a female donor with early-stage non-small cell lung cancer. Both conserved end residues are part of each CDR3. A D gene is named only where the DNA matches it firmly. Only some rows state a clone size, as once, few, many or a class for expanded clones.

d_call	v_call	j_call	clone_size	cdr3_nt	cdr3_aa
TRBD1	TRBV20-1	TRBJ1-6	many	TGCAGTGCTAGAAGACAGGGAGGCTCACCCCTCCACTTT	CSARRQGGSPLHF
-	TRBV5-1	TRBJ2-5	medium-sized	TGCGCCAGCGGGGGGTCAGGGCAAGAGACCCAGTACTTC	CASGGSGQETQYF
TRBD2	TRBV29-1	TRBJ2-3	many	TGCAGCGTTGGGGATTCTAGCGGGAGCACAGATACGCAGTATTTT	CSVGDSSGSTDTQYF
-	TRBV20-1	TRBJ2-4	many	TGCAGTGCTAGTGCCGGGTTGAACATTCAGTACTTC	CSASAGLNIQYF
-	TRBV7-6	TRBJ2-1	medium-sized	TGTGCCAGCAGCTTAGTCCCCGGGGCTTACTACAATGAGCAGTTCTTC	CASSLVPGAYYNEQFF
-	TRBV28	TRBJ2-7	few	TGTGCCAGCAGTTTGAAGTCCCCCGCCGAGCAGTACTTC	CASSLKSPAEQYF
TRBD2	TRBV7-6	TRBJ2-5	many	TGTGCCAGCAGCTTAGGAGCGGGAGGGCCGGGAGAGACCCAGTACTTC	CASSLGAGGPGETQYF
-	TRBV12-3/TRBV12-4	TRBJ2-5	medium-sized	TGTGCCAGCAGTCCGCCGGAGGGGGAGACCCAGTACTTC	CASSPPEGETQYF
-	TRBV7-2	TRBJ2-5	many	TGTGCCAGCAGAGTGGGAGGGACACAAGAGACCCAGTACTTC	CASRVGGTQETQYF
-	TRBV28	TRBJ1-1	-	TGTGCCAGCAGTGCTAGGATCACTGAAGCTTTCTTT	CASSARITEAFF
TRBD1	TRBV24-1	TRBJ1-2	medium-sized	TGTGCCACCAGTGGTGATCAGGGGGGTATCTATGGCTACACCTTC	CATSGDQGGIYGYTF
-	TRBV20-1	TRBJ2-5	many	TGCAGTGCAAAACCCACCGAGACCCAGTACTTC	CSAKPTETQYF
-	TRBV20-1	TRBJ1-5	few	TGCAGTGCTAGAGATCGAGGGGGTAGTCAGCCCCAGCATTTT	CSARDRGGSQPQHF
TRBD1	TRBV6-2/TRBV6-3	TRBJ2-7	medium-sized	TGTGCCAGCAGGCCCGAGGCAGGGGGCTACGAGCAGTACTTC	CASRPEAGGYEQYF
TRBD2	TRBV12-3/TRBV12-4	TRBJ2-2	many	TGTGCCAGCAGTCTAGAGGGGACTAGCGGGAACCTTGGGGAGCTGTTTTTT	CASSLEGTSGNLGELFF
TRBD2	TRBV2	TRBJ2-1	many	TGTGCCAGCAGTGTTTGGGGTAGCGGGGAGGGGATCAAGAATGAGCAGTTCTTC	CASSVWGSGEGIKNEQFF
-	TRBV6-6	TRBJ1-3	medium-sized	TGTGCCAGCAGTTACTCAGGGGGGACTGGAAACACCATATATTTT	CASSYSGGTGNTIYF
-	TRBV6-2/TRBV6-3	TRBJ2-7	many	TGTGCCAGCAGTCGCTCCGGGACTCCTAAACGGTACGAGCAGTACTTC	CASSRSGTPKRYEQYF
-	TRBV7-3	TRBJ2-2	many	TGTGCCAGCAGCTTAAGGTTTGGGGACTCCAACACCGGGGAGCTGTTTTTT	CASSLRFGDSNTGELFF
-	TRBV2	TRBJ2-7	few	TGTGCCAGCAGTGAACTGGGCTACGAGCAGTACTTC	CASSELGYEQYF
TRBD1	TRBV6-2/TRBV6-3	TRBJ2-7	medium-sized	TGTGCCAGCAGTTACGACAGGGTCTACGAGCAGTACTTC	CASSYDRVYEQYF
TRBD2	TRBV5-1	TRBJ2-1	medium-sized	TGCGCCAGCAGCGTCGGGACTAGCGGGGGATATTACAATGAGCAGTTCTTC	CASSVGTSGGYYNEQFF
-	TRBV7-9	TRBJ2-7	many	TGTGCCAGCAGCCCCTTAGGGTTAGAGCAGTACTTC	CASSPLGLEQYF
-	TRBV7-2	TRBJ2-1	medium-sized	TGTGCCAGCAGCCCGGGCACAGGGGGGGTCAATGAGCAGTTCTTC	CASSPGTGGVNEQFF
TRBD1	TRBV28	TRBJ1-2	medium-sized	TGTGCCAGCAGTTTACACGGACAGGGAAGAAACGGCTACACCTTC	CASSLHGQGRNGYTF
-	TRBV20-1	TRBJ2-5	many	TGCAGTGCTACTGGGACCCGGGGTTCAGAGACCCAGTACTTC	CSATGTRGSETQYF
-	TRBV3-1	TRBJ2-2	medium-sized	TGTGCCAGCAGCCGGGCCAACACCGGGGAGCTGTTTTTT	CASSRANTGELFF
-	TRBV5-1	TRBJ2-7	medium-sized	TGCGCCAGCAGCTCAACTGCCTTCTCCTACGAGCAGTACTTC	CASSSTAFSYEQYF
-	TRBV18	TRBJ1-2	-	TGTGCCAGCTCCGTACAACCAGATAACTATGGCTACACCTTC	CASSVQPDNYGYTF
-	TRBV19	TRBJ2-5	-	TGTGCCAGTAGTATCAGTCGGGGGCGGAATCAAGAGACCCAGTACTTC	CASSISRGRNQETQYF
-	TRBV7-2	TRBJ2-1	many	TGTGCCAGCAGCTTAGGCAGGGGGGATTACAATGAGCAGTTCTTC	CASSLGRGDYNEQFF
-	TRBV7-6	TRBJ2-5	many	TGTGTCAGCAGGCGGAGGCCTCAAGAGACCCAGTACTTC	CVSRRRPQETQYF
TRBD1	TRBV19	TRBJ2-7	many	TGTGCCAGTAGTTCGGCAGGGGGCCTGCGGGAGCAGTACTTC	CASSSAGGLREQYF
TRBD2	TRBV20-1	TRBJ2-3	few	TGCAGTGCTAGAAAGCGGGAGGGATACACAGATACGCAGTATTTT	CSARKREGYTDTQYF
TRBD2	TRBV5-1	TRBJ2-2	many	TGCGCCAGCAGCTTTTCCGGGGGGGTGAGCACCGGGGAGCTGTTTTTT	CASSFSGGVSTGELFF
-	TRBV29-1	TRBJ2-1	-	TGCAGCGTTGTCTTATCCTATGAGCAGTTCTTC	CSVVLSYEQFF
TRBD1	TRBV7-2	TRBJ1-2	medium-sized	TGTGCCAGCAGCTCACAGGGGGCGCGGGGCTACACCTTC	CASSSQGARGYTF
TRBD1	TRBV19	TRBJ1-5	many	TGTGCCAGTAGTATAGTTGGTCTTGGGGACAGCCTGAATCAGCCCCAGCATTTT	CASSIVGLGDSLNQPQHF
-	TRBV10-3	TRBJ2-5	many	TGTGCCATCAGTGAGATGATGGGGGAGACCCAGTACTTC	CAISEMMGETQYF
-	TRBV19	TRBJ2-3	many	TGTGCCAGTAGTAGCCAGGTTTATACGCAGTATTTT	CASSSQVYTQYF
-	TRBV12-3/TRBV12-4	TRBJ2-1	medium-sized	TGTGCCAGCAGTTTGGCGGGGGCCGGGAATGAGCAGTTCTTC	CASSLAGAGNEQFF
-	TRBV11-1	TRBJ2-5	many	TGTGCCAGCAGCTTAGCGTTCGGGTCCCACCAGTACTTC	CASSLAFGSHQYF
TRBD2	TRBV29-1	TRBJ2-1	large	TGCAGCGTTTCGGCGGGAGGGATATATGAGCAGTTCTTC	CSVSAGGIYEQFF
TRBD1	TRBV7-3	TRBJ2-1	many	TGTGCCAGCAGCCCCCGGGACAGCTCCTACAATGAGCAGTTCTTC	CASSPRDSSYNEQFF
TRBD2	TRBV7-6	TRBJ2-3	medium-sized	TGTGCCAGCAGCTTACGGGGGGGCACAGATACGCAGTATTTT	CASSLRGGTDTQYF
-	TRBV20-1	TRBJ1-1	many	TGCAGTGCTAGGGGGGGACGGGGGAACACTGAAGCTTTCTTT	CSARGGRGNTEAFF
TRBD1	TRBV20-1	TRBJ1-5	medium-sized	TGCAGTGCTAGACCCGCGCGGACAGGGGGGTGGCAGCCCCAGCATTTT	CSARPARTGGWQPQHF
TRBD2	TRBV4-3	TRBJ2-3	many	TGCGCCAGCAGCCAAGTCGTACTAGCGGGGGGTAGCCATACGCAGTATTTT	CASSQVVLAGGSHTQYF
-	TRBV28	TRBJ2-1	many	TGTGCCAGCAGTTCTCGTCCGGAGCAGTTCTTC	CASSSRPEQFF
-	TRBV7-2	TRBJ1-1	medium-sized	TGTGCCAGCCCTTTAAAGGAGGGTTTCTTT	CASPLKEGFF
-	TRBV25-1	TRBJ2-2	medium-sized	TGTGCCAGCAGGACGGAGGGAGCCGGGGTCTACACCGGGGAGCTGTTTTTT	CASRTEGAGVYTGELFF
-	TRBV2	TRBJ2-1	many	TGTGCCAGCAGTGCGGTAAACTACAATGAGCAGTTCTTC	CASSAVNYNEQFF